This T cell receptor beta chain was identified in a study of blood T cell repertoires in COVID-19. Whole-study context: The origin of the acute and convalescent COVID-19 samples was the United States, Italy and Spain.

This clone was counted once. Clinical history reported by participants formed the basis on which cohorts were assigned. Two negative PCRs, clearance, or symptom resolution characterized the recovered Cohort 3 donors. Measured with immunoSEQ multiplex PCR; TCRdb has only the in-frame clones, and not every one. The sample contains about 200,000 clones, over 80% of which appear only once. With 4 bases removed from V and 0 bases from J, the gap between germline ends came to 9 bases. The CDR3 runs to 14 residues. Germline-derived CDR1 and CDR2 are SNHLY and FYNNEI. This chain uses TRBV2 with TRBJ1-1; D is ambiguous. This TCR was sampled from a young man who had recovered from COVID-19. The specimen was PBMCs or T cells enriched from blood (not recorded which). This CDR3 reads CASSGGNMNTEAFF. In DNA form, the CDR3 reads TGTGCCAGCAGTGGTGGCAACATGAACACTGAAGCTTTCTTT. Full variable domain (outside the CDR3, taken from reference TRBV2 and TRBJ1-1): EPEVTQTPSHQVTQMGQEVILRCVPISNHLYFYWYRQILGQKVEFLVSFYNNEISEKSEIFDDQFSVERPDGSNFTLKIRSTKLEDSAMYFCASSGGNMNTEAFFGQGTRLTVV.